This TCR beta chain was captured by sequencing in a study of blood T cell repertoires in COVID-19. Study summary: Acute and convalescent COVID-19 samples came from the United States, Italy and Spain. Nucleic acid was either cDNA or gDNA, and it came from T cells, B-cell-depleted T cells, or PBMCs.

Original handling: Using reference gene primer amplification, nucleated cell counts were estimated. Method: immunoSEQ multiplex PCR; TCRdb's copy keeps in-frame clones and lacks some. V and J calls and clone size come straight from that table; D and trimming were deduced from the DNA. Of 200,000 or so clones in the sample, around 77% were seen once. The sequenced sample was peripheral blood. The receptor was derived from a man aged 55 to 70 with active or convalescent COVID-19.

The CDR3 reads CASSGGTSDEQFF. The CDR3 DNA is TGTGCCAGCAGTGGGGGGACTAGCGATGAGCAGTTCTTC. The chain couples TRBV2 to TRBJ2-1, with TRBD2 identical over 10 bases. Germline lookup yields CDR1 SNHLY and CDR2 FYNNEI. The CDR3 length is 13 residues. V was clipped by 4 bases and J by 8 bases; unmatched bases: 2.